Shown below are 20 T cell receptor beta chains from a single sample sequenced in a study of blood T cells in healthy people across ages (dated by TCRdb to between 2015 and 2016). The library was built by means of 5' RACE. TCRdb lists the instrument as Illumina HiSeq 2500. The second PCR ran for roughly 6 to 11 cycles and used a J-beta primer mix along with a sample-barcoded 5' primer. TCRdb reworked the public reads: Q25 trimming with fastp, MiXCR clone assembly, productive beta chains retained. Merged by CDR3 protein, the rows form single entries marked with the most common genes and DNA. Here the sample has about 720,000 distinct CDR3 sequences; 22% occur a single time. The ten largest clones represent about 22% of the sample. Input material: blood. These receptors all stem from an older man in good health.

This clonotype was recorded at least ten times. The chain's CDR3 is CASSTGVAYEQYF. CDR3 DNA: TGTGCCAGCAGCACCGGTGTAGCCTACGAGCAGTACTTC. This chain links TRBV27 with TRBJ2-7, with D unclear. Germline V gene lookup returns CDR1 MNHEY and CDR2 SMNVEV (reference sequence). CDR3 length: 13 residues. The ends were cut back, 6 bases at V and 2 bases at J, with 11 bases in the middle.

This clonotype was observed a handful of times. The CDR3 region is CASITGGGYNEQFF. The CDR3 DNA is TGTGCCAGTATTACAGGGGGGGGATACAATGAGCAGTTCTTC. The rearrangement joins TRBV7-2 to TRBJ2-1, with D perhaps TRBD1 (8 bases). Looked up from germline, CDR1 is SGHTA and CDR2 is FQGNSA. The CDR3 has 14 amino acids. Trimming removed 9 bases from V and 4 bases from J, with 16 bases in between.

This clonotype was seen more than once but under ten times. The conserved phenylalanine or tryptophan normally closing the CDR3 is absent here, so this likely arose from a read error. The gene calls are TRBV5-5 and TRBJ2-1; 9 bases are a match to TRBD2. Looked up from germline, CDR1 is SGHKS and CDR2 is YYEKEE (reference sequence). The CDR3 has 17 amino acids. The trim removed 1 base at V and 1 base at J, leaving 6 bases unmatched. The CDR3 is CASSLWASGVSYNEQFL. CDR3 DNA sequence: TGTGCCAGCAGCTTGTGGGCTAGCGGGGTATCCTACAATGAGCAGTTCCTC.

Of note for this clonotype: One end of the junction fails to match germline, which may point to a read error. This rearrangement joins TRBV6-5 to TRBJ1-1; the D gene is possibly TRBD1 (6 bases). The CDR3 runs to 14 residues. Looked up from germline, CDR1 is MNHEY and CDR2 is SVGAGI. CDR3 protein: CAGSYSGVNTEAFF. The CDR3 DNA is TGTGCCGGCAGTTACTCAGGGGTGAACACTGAAGCTTTCTTT.

In this sample, this clonotype turned up a few times. The V and J genes are TRBV6-1 and TRBJ2-5, with D perhaps matching TRBD2 (6 bases). The J call may not be correct, given that the DNA end is closer to TRBJ2-7. This CDR3 has 17 residues. Looked up from germline, CDR1 is MNHNS and CDR2 is SASEGT. Here the CDR3 reads CASSEGLGRGLNYEQYV. CDR3 sequence (DNA): TGTGCCAGCAGTGAAGGACTGGGGCGGGGACTCAACTACGAGCAGTACGTC.

The rearrangement joins TRBV4-3 to TRBJ2-3; possibly TRBD1 for D (6 bases). This CDR3 spans 16 amino acids. Germline V gene data show CDR1 as LGHNA and CDR2 as YSLEER. Between the trimmed V and J ends, which lost 4 bases and 1 base, there was a span of 15 bases. CDR3 region: CASSPRTDFRTDTQYF. The DNA for the CDR3 is TGCGCCAGCAGCCCCCGGACAGATTTTCGCACAGATACGCAGTATTTT.

In its sample, this clonotype was seen a few times. The junction and the germline gene differ at one end; a read error may be behind it. The rearrangement links TRBV12-3 or TRBV12-4 to TRBJ2-5; either TRBD1 or TRBD2 may fit D (5 bases each). This CDR3 region has 14 residues. DNA of the CDR3: TGTGCCAGCAGTTTAGCGGGGGTCTGGGTAAGGAAGTTCTTC. Protein: CASSLAGVWVRKFF.

This rearrangement joins TRBV20-1 to TRBJ1-5; D may be TRBD1 (6 bases). The V end was cut by 5 bases, the J end by 2 bases, with 19 bases between. The CDR3 covers 16 residues. The germline V gene encodes CDR1 DFQATT and CDR2 SNEGSKA (reference sequence). The CDR3 region is CSALRQAFGGNQPQHF. For the CDR3, the DNA is TGCAGTGCTCTCAGACAGGCCTTCGGTGGCAATCAGCCCCAGCATTTT.

This clonotype was counted a few times. The chain carries TRBV12-3 or TRBV12-4 and TRBJ2-3; 8 nucleotides align to TRBD2. Trimming at V came to 3 bases and at J to 1 base, leaving 9 bases not matched to a gene. This CDR3 region has 17 residues. The CDR3 region has the DNA TGTGCCAGCAGTTTTAGCGGGGAATTTCTTGGCACAGATACGCAGTATTTT. It is translated as CASSFSGEFLGTDTQYF.

The chain uses TRBV5-1 and TRBJ2-1; either TRBD1 or TRBD2 may supply D (5 bases each). This CDR3 region has 14 residues. V gave up 0 bases and J gave up 7 bases, with 11 bases separating them. CDR1 SGHRS and CDR2 YFSETQ come from the germline V gene. The CDR3 here is CASSLGGVRNEQFF. CDR3 coding DNA: TGCGCCAGCAGCTTGGGAGGGGTCAGGAATGAGCAGTTCTTC.

The rearrangement links TRBV5-1 to TRBJ1-5; D is ambiguous. The CDR3 has 13 amino acids. The V gene's germline CDR1 is SGHRS and CDR2 YFSETQ. Trimming cost V 4 bases and J 4 bases, with 9 bases left between them. The CDR3 nucleotides are TGCGCCAGCAGCCCAGAACCAAATCAGCCCCAGCATTTT. Translating it yields CASSPEPNQPQHF. Complete variable domain (other parts from reference TRBV5-1 and TRBJ1-5): KAGVTQTPRYLIKTRGQQVTLSCSPISGHRSVSWYQQTPGQGLQFLFEYFSETQRNKGNFPGRFSGRQFSNSRSEMNVSTLELGDSALYLCASSPEPNQPQHFGDGTRLSIL.

This clonotype turned up a few times. V usage is TRBV5-5 and J usage is TRBJ2-1; 12 nucleotides align to TRBD2. The ends lost 2 bases at V and 12 bases at J; junction bases unmatched: 3. The CDR3 contains 13 residues. Germline V gene sequence: CDR1 SGHKS, CDR2 YYEKEE (reference sequence). CDR3 nucleotides: TGTGCCAGCAGCTTACTAGCGGGAGGTTGGCAGTTCTTC. It translates to CASSLLAGGWQFF.

This chain links TRBV6-5 with TRBJ1-1; D not resolved. Germline CDR1 is MNHEY and CDR2 is SVGAGI. The CDR3 loop spans 13 amino acids. V was pared by 1 base and J by 0 bases, with 3 bases between. The DNA for the CDR3 is TGTGCCAGCAGTTACTTCCTGAACACTGAAGCTTTCTTT. Translating it yields CASSYFLNTEAFF.

This clonotype came up a few times. This chain links TRBV4-3 with TRBJ2-1; a possible D gene is TRBD2 (6 bases). This CDR3 contains 17 residues. V shed 4 bases and J shed 0 bases, with 16 bases lying between them. Germline values: CDR1 LGHNA, CDR2 YSLEER. The CDR3 DNA reads as TGCGCCAGCAGCCCTCGGGGGAGCGCAAGCTCCTACAATGAGCAGTTCTTC. This sequence encodes CASSPRGSASSYNEQFF.

Ten or more counts support this clonotype. This rearrangement joins TRBV29-1 to TRBJ1-2, with D uncertain. Per germline, CDR1 SQVTM and CDR2 ANQGSEA. The V end lost 6 bases, the J end lost 6 bases, and 8 bases lay between the germline ends. This CDR3 spans 10 amino acids. The CDR3 loop is CSVAGNGYTF. The CDR3 region has the DNA TGCAGCGTCGCGGGGAATGGCTACACCTTC.

The V call is TRBV3-1, the J call TRBJ1-1; D uncertain. The CDR3 spans 15 residues. Trimming shortened V by 2 bases and J by 0 bases, and 10 bases separated the two germline ends. Germline V gene data show CDR1 as LGHDT and CDR2 as YNNKEL (reference sequence). The CDR3, as DNA: TGTGCCAGCAGCCAACGATCTACCTTGAACACTGAAGCTTTCTTT. Encoded protein: CASSQRSTLNTEAFF.

This chain uses TRBV20-1 with TRBJ2-5; 8 nucleotides align to TRBD2. The CDR3 covers 15 residues. V gave up 4 bases and J gave up 2 bases; unmatched junction bases: 9. Per germline, CDR1 DFQATT and CDR2 SNEGSKA (reference sequence). In nucleotides, the CDR3 is TGCAGTGCTATCAGCGGGAGAAACACTCAAGAGACCCAGTACTTC. Its translation: CSAISGRNTQETQYF.

The chain joins TRBV6-6 to TRBJ2-7; D might be TRBD1 or TRBD2, each matching 7 bases. Deletions cut 2 bases from V and 3 bases from J, with 14 bases between. This CDR3 has 15 residues. Germline CDR1 is MNHNY and CDR2 is SVGAGI (reference sequence). CDR3 sequence reads: CASSYGGGQSYEQYF. DNA for the CDR3: TGTGCCAGCAGTTACGGCGGGGGACAGAGCTACGAGCAGTACTTC.

This clonotype showed up just once. This chain uses TRBV6-5 with TRBJ2-7; 9 positions match TRBD1. The CDR3 is 14 residues long. Germline V gene sequence: CDR1 MNHEY, CDR2 SVGAGI. After removal of 5 bases from V and 5 bases from J, the junction contained 7 bases not matched to a gene. The CDR3 DNA sequence: TGTGCCAGCAGTCCCGACAGGGGGAGGGACGAGCAGTACTTC. Its protein product is CASSPDRGRDEQYF.

This chain connects TRBV20-1 to TRBJ1-5, with D perhaps TRBD1 (5 bases). Trimming cost V 3 bases and J 6 bases, with 12 bases left between them. CDR3 length equals 13 residues. Germline V gene data show CDR1 as DFQATT and CDR2 as SNEGSKA (reference sequence). DNA of the CDR3: TGCAGTGCTAGCGGGGGGGGAGGTCAGCCCCAGCATTTT. Residues: CSASGGGGQPQHF.